The 25 T cell receptor beta chains presented below share a single source sample, sequenced in a study of identical twins. TCRdb re-analysed the 5' RACE reads in MiXCR, keeping a single row per CDR3 protein. The sample contains over 500,000 distinct CDR3 sequences, under 25% of which appear only once. These data were also reused for a study on T cells expressing NK-cell markers.

Sequenced sample: CD4+ T cells sorted from blood. These receptors all stem from a woman under 30 in good health.

The chain recombines TRBV19 with TRBJ2-1; D gene unclear. This CDR3 has 11 amino acids. From germline, CDR1 is LNHDA and CDR2 SQIVND (reference sequence). V was shortened by 3 bases and J by 7 bases, with 4 bases between the two germline ends. The chain's CDR3 is CASSMYNEQFF. Here the CDR3 DNA reads TGTGCCAGTAGTATGTATAATGAGCAGTTCTTC.

CDR3 residues: CASSPPGLAGGTGELFF. CDR3 in DNA: TGTGCCAGCAGCCCGCCGGGACTAGCGGGAGGCACCGGGGAGCTGTTTTTT. This rearrangement joins TRBV7-9 to TRBJ2-2, with 15 positions matching TRBD2. The trim removed 5 bases at V and 4 bases at J, leaving 5 bases unmatched. The germline CDR1 and CDR2 sequences are SEHNR and FQNEAQ (reference sequence). The CDR3 loop spans 17 amino acids.

This clonotype was found many times. This chain joins TRBV12-3 or TRBV12-4 and TRBJ1-2; maybe TRBD1 (6 bases). CDR3 length: 14 amino acids. Trimming left V 5 bases short and J 0 bases short, with 10 bases between. The CDR3 reads CASSIRTANYGYTF. The CDR3 DNA is TGTGCCAGCAGTATTCGGACAGCTAACTATGGCTACACCTTC.

The V call is TRBV9, the J call TRBJ2-3; D remains ambiguous. This CDR3 has 14 residues. Germline loops: CDR1 SGDLS, CDR2 YYNGEE. Trimming left V 3 bases short and J 6 bases short, with 14 bases between. CDR3 sequence (DNA): TGTGCCAGCAGCGACCCCACCCCCGGGGATACGCAGTATTTT. As protein: CASSDPTPGDTQYF.

This clonotype was observed a handful of times. The rearrangement uses TRBV12-3 or TRBV12-4 and TRBJ2-1; 7 positions agree with TRBD2. The V gene end was trimmed by 2 bases and the J gene end by 1 base; junction bases not matched to a gene: 8. The CDR3 consists of 17 residues. CDR3: CASSLINLAASYNEQFF. The CDR3 DNA sequence: TGTGCCAGCAGTTTAATTAATCTAGCGGCATCCTACAATGAGCAGTTCTTC.

J is TRBJ2-6 and V is TRBV11-1, with 9 bases lining up with TRBD1. The CDR3 is 18 amino acids. The J segment lost 0 bases and the V segment lost 3 bases, leaving 6 bases of the junction unmatched. CDR1 and CDR2 (germline): SGHAT, FQDESV (reference sequence). Written as DNA, the CDR3 is TGTGCCAGCAGCTTCCGACAGGGGGGTTTCTCTGGGGCCAACGTCCTGACTTTC. It codes for CASSFRQGGFSGANVLTF.

This chain connects TRBV19 to TRBJ2-2; D may be TRBD2 (6 bases). The CDR3 has 14 amino acids. Trimming pared 4 bases from V and 5 bases from J, leaving 11 bases between. Per germline, CDR1 LNHDA and CDR2 SQIVND (reference sequence). The DNA of the CDR3 is TGTGCCAGTAGTACCCTAGGGAGGACCGGGGAGCTGTTTTTT. Translation: CASSTLGRTGELFF.

The chain carries TRBV10-3 and TRBJ2-3; the match to TRBD1 covers 8 bases. CDR3 length equals 16 residues. CDR1 is ENHRY, CDR2 SYGVKD, per germline. Trimming at V came to 6 bases and at J to 1 base, leaving 9 bases not matched to a gene. CDR3 protein: CAISRADRDGTDTQYF. In DNA, the CDR3 is TGTGCCATCAGCAGGGCGGACAGGGACGGCACAGATACGCAGTATTTT.

V and J are TRBV7-9 and TRBJ1-6; 7 nucleotides line up with TRBD1. The germline V gene encodes CDR1 SEHNR and CDR2 FQNEAQ (reference sequence). This CDR3 contains 15 residues. V lost 5 bases and J lost 9; bases outside the gene matches: 10. Written as DNA, the CDR3 is TGTGCCAGCAGCCCCTTGGACAGGTTGGGTTCACCCCTCCACTTT. Protein product: CASSPLDRLGSPLHF. Using reference TRBV7-9 and TRBJ1-6 for the parts outside the CDR3, the full variable domain is DTGVSQNPRHKITKRGQNVTFRCDPISEHNRLYWYRQTLGQGPEFLTYFQNEAQLEKSRLLSDRFSAERPKGSFSTLEIQRTEQGDSAMYLCASSPLDRLGSPLHFGNGTRLTVT.

This clonotype showed up just a few times. This rearrangement joins TRBV15 to TRBJ1-2; no clear D gene. This CDR3 contains 13 residues. Germline CDR1 LNHNV, CDR2 YYDKDF (reference sequence). The V and J ends lost 0 bases and 2 bases respectively, with 4 bases between them. Here the CDR3 DNA reads TGTGCCACCAGCAGAGAGGGGAACTATGGCTACACCTTC. Protein sequence: CATSREGNYGYTF. Together with reference TRBV15 and TRBJ1-2, the CDR3 gives the full variable domain: DAMVIQNPRYQVTQFGKPVTLSCSQTLNHNVMYWYQQKSSQAPKLLFHYYDKDFNNEADTPDNFQSRRPNTSFCFLDIRSPGLGDTAMYLCATSREGNYGYTFGSGTRLTVV.

This clonotype was seen a single time. The rearrangement uses TRBV20-1 and TRBJ1-1; 7 bases align to TRBD1. The CDR3 runs to 14 residues. The germline gives CDR1 DFQATT, CDR2 SNEGSKA (reference sequence). J lost 5 bases, V lost 6 bases, and 12 bases had no gene match. The CDR3 here is CSATRQGWRTEAFF. The CDR3 coding sequence is TGCAGTGCGACAAGACAGGGATGGAGAACTGAAGCTTTCTTT.

CDR3 sequence (DNA): TGTGCCACCAGCAGAGTTGGGACTAGCCAAAACATTCAGTACTTC. Translating it yields CATSRVGTSQNIQYF. The chain links TRBV15 to TRBJ2-4; 9 nucleotides match TRBD2. The trim removed 1 base at V and 5 bases at J, leaving 3 bases unmatched. The CDR3 runs 15 residues. Germline CDR1 and CDR2: LNHNV and YYDKDF (reference sequence).

The chain couples TRBV5-1 to TRBJ2-5, with D possibly being TRBD1 (5 bases). This CDR3 has 14 amino acids. Trimming took off 0 bases at V and 1 base at J, with 7 bases between the two ends. Germline CDR1 reads SGHRS; CDR2 reads YFSETQ. This CDR3 is CASSLGGPQETQYF. Here the CDR3 DNA reads TGCGCCAGCAGCTTGGGGGGCCCCCAAGAGACCCAGTACTTC.

This clonotype was observed a few times. The V call is TRBV12-3 or TRBV12-4, the J call TRBJ2-1; either TRBD1 or TRBD2 may supply D (6 bases each). The CDR3 consists of 16 residues. V shed 3 bases and J shed 8 bases, with 20 bases lying between them. As DNA, the CDR3 is TGTGCCAGCAGTTTTAACTTGGTGACTAGGGGGTATGAGCAGTTCTTC. It codes for CASSFNLVTRGYEQFF.

This clonotype was seen a handful of times. In DNA, the CDR3 is TGTGCCAGCAGCCAAAGAGGTGCGGATATGAACACTGAAGCTTTCTTT. Translation: CASSQRGADMNTEAFF. The chain links TRBV9 to TRBJ1-1; D not resolved. V was pared by 4 bases and J by 0 bases, with 16 bases between. The germline CDR1 and CDR2 sequences are SGDLS and YYNGEE. CDR3 length: 16 amino acids. The entire variable domain, with the rest obtained from reference TRBV9 and TRBJ1-1, is as follows: DSGVTQTPKHLITATGQRVTLRCSPRSGDLSVYWYQQSLDQGLQFLIQYYNGEERAKGNILERFSAQQFPDLHSELNLSSLELGDSALYFCASSQRGADMNTEAFFGQGTRLTVV.

The chain carries TRBV5-1 and TRBJ2-7; 9 bases match TRBD1. From germline, CDR1 is SGHRS and CDR2 YFSETQ. There are 14 residues in the CDR3. The V and J ends lost 0 bases and 6 bases, in that order; junction bases with no gene match: 4. The CDR3 nucleotides are TGCGCCAGCAGCTTGGGGACAGGGGACGGCGAGCAGTACTTC. Translating it yields CASSLGTGDGEQYF.

The sample holds a few counts of this clonotype. This chain links TRBV6-1 with TRBJ1-5; 7 positions agree with TRBD1. The V and J ends lost 6 bases and 4 bases, in that order; junction bases with no gene match: 6. Germline V gene lookup returns CDR1 MNHNS and CDR2 SASEGT. The CDR3 consists of 14 residues. CDR3 DNA sequence: TGTGCCAGCAGCCGAAGACAGGGTAATCAGCCCCAGCATTTT. Its protein is CASSRRQGNQPQHF.

The gene calls are TRBV6-5 and TRBJ2-7; D possibly matches TRBD1 or TRBD2 (6 bases each). Between the trimmed V and J ends, which lost 0 bases and 4 bases, there was a span of 16 bases. The CDR3 has 16 residues. CDR1 is MNHEY, CDR2 SVGAGI, per germline. DNA of the CDR3: TGTGCCAGCAGTTACTCTTGGGTAGGGGGAGGATACGAGCAGTACTTC. Residues: CASSYSWVGGGYEQYF.

In its sample, this clonotype was seen many times. The chain uses TRBV12-3 or TRBV12-4 and TRBJ1-5; tentative D call: TRBD1 (6 bases). CDR3 length equals 14 residues. V was shortened by 7 bases and J by 6 bases, with 16 bases between the two germline ends. The chain's CDR3 is CASTLRGSSQPQHF. DNA of the CDR3: TGTGCCAGCACCCTAAGGGGGTCAAGTCAGCCCCAGCATTTT.

V gene TRBV20-1 combines with J gene TRBJ1-6; TRBD1 is a possible D gene (5 bases). V was pared by 6 bases and J by 5 bases, with 14 bases between. Germline V gene sequence: CDR1 DFQATT, CDR2 SNEGSKA (reference sequence). CDR3 size: 14 residues. The CDR3 DNA reads as TGCAGTGCCCAACGAGGGACGGATAATTCACCCCTCCACTTT. It is translated as CSAQRGTDNSPLHF.

This clonotype was seen a handful of times. The V call is TRBV5-4, the J call TRBJ1-2; 9 bases fit TRBD1. Trimming took 0 bases from V and 4 from J; bases not matched to a gene: 22. The CDR3 is 21 residues long. Per the germline V gene, CDR1 is SGHNT and CDR2 is YYREEE (reference sequence). This CDR3 reads CASSLAPGYTGGAESGYGYTF. Here the CDR3 DNA reads TGTGCCAGCAGCTTGGCCCCGGGGTATACAGGGGGCGCGGAATCTGGCTATGGCTACACCTTC. Supplemented by reference TRBV5-4 and TRBJ1-2, the full variable domain reads ETGVTQSPTHLIKTRGQQVTLRCSSQSGHNTVSWYQQALGQGPQFIFQYYREEENGRGNFPPRFSGLQFPNYSSELNVNALELDDSALYLCASSLAPGYTGGAESGYGYTFGSGTRLTVV.

V gene TRBV20-1 combines with J gene TRBJ2-7; the D is unclear. Trimming left V 2 bases short and J 3 bases short, with 5 bases between. The CDR3 is 11 residues long. Germline loops: CDR1 DFQATT, CDR2 SNEGSKA (reference sequence). The CDR3, as DNA: TGCAGTGCTAGAAGGGACTACGAGCAGTACTTC. It translates to CSARRDYEQYF.

The chain recombines TRBV5-6 with TRBJ2-5; no clear D. V shed 4 bases and J shed 2 bases, with 9 bases lying between them. The CDR3 spans 13 residues. CDR1 is SGHDT, CDR2 YYEEEE, per germline. CDR3 amino acids: CASSNVPQETQYF. CDR3 sequence (DNA): TGTGCCAGCAGCAATGTTCCTCAAGAGACCCAGTACTTC.

This clonotype has a handful of counts. This chain links TRBV20-1 with TRBJ2-3; a possible D gene is TRBD1 (6 bases). This CDR3 contains 17 residues. Trimming removed 3 bases at V and 6 bases at J, with 25 bases between. Germline values: CDR1 DFQATT, CDR2 SNEGSKA (reference sequence). The CDR3 protein is CSASPKGVGRARDTQYF. The CDR3 DNA reads as TGCAGTGCTAGCCCCAAGGGGGTGGGGCGCGCCCGGGATACGCAGTATTTT.

This clonotype was recorded only once. CDR3 region: CASSFDGYEQYF. The CDR3 DNA reads TGTGCCAGCAGCTTCGACGGATACGAGCAGTACTTC. The chain combines TRBV12-3 or TRBV12-4 with TRBJ2-7; D remains unclear. CDR3 length equals 12 residues. With 6 bases removed from V and 4 bases from J, the gap between germline ends came to 10 bases.